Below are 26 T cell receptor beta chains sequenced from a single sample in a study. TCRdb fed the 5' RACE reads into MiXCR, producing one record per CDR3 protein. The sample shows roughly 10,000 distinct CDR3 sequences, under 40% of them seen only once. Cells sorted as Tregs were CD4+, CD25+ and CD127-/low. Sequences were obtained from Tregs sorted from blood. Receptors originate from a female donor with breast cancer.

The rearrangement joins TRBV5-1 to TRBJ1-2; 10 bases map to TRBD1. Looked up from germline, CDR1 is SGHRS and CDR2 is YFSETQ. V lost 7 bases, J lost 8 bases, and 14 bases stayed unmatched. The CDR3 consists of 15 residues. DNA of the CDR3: TGCGCCAGCGGCCCCCCCGGGACAGGGGCTTTGGGCTACACCTTC. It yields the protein CASGPPGTGALGYTF.

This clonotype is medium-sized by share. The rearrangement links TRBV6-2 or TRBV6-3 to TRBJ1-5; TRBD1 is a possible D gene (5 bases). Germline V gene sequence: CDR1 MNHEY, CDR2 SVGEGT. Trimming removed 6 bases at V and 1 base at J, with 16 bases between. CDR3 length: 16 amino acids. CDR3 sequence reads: CASSPRQRLSNQPQHF. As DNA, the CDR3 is TGTGCCAGCAGCCCAAGACAGCGCCTAAGCAATCAGCCCCAGCATTTT.

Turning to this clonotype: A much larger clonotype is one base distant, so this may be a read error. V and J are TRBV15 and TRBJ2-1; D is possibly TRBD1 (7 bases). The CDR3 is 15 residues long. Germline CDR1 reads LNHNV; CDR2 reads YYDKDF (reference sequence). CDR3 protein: CATSPGGGEVNEQSF. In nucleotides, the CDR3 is TGTGCCACCAGCCCCGGAGGGGGCGAGGTCAATGAGCAGTCCTTC.

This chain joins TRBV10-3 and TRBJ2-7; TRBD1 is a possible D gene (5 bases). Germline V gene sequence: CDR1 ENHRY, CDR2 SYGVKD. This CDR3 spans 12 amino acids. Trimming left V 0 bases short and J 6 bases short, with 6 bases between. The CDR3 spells CAISESQGEQYV. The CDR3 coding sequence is TGTGCCATCAGTGAGTCGCAGGGCGAGCAGTACGTC.

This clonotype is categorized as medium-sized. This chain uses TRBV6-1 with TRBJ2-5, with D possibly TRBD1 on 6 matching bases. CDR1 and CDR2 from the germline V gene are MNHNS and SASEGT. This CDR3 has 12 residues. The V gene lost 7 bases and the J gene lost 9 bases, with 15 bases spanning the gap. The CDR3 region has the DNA TGTGCCAGCACCACAGGGCCCCGGGCCCAGTACTTC. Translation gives CASTTGPRAQYF.

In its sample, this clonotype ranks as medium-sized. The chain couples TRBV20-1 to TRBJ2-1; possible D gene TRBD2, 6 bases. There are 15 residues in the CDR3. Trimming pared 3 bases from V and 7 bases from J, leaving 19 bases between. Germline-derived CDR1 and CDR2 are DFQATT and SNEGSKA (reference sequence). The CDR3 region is CSAREGGKVRNEQFF. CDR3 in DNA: TGCAGTGCTAGGGAGGGCGGGAAGGTTCGGAATGAGCAGTTCTTC.

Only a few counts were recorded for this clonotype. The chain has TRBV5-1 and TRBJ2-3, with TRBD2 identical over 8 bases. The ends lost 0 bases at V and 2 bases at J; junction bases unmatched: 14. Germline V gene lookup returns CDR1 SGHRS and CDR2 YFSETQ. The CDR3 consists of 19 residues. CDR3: CASSLGSSGFISNTDTQYF. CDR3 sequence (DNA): TGCGCCAGCAGCTTGGGGTCTAGCGGGTTTATCAGTAACACAGATACGCAGTATTTT.

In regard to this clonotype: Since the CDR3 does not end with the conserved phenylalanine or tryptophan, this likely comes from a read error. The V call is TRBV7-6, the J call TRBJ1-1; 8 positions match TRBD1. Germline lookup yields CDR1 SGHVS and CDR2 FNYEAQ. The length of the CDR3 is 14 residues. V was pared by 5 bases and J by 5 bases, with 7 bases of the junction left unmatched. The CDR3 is CASSPGTGRTEAFL. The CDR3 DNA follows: TGTGCCAGCAGCCCCGGGACAGGTCGGACTGAAGCTTTCCTT.

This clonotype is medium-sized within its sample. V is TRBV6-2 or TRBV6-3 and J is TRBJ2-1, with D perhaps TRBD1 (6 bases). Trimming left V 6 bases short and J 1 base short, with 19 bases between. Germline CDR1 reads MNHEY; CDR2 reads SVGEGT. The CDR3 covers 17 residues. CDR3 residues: CASRRILQGQSYNEQFF. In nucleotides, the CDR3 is TGTGCCAGCAGGCGCATACTCCAGGGACAATCCTACAATGAGCAGTTCTTC.

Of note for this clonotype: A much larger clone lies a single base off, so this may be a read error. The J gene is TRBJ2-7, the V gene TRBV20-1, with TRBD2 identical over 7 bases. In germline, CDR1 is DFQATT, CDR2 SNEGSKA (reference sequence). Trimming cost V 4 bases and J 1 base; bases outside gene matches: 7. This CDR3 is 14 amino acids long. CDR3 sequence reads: CSATPGRPSYEQYF. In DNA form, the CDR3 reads TGCAGTGCTACCCCCGGGAGGCCTTCCTACGAGCAGTACTTC.

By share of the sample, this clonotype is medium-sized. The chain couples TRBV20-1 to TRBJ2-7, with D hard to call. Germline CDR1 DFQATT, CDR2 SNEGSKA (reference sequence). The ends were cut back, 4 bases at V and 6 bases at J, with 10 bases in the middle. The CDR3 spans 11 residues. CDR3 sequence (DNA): TGCAGTGCTACCCGCGGTAGCGAGCAGTACGTC. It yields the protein CSATRGSEQYV.

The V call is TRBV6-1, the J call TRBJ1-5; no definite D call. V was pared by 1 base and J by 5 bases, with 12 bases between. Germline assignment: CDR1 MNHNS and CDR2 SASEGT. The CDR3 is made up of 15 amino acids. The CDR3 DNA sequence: TGTGCCAGCAGTGAAGTTTTTACCGTCGATCAGCCCCAGCATTTT. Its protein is CASSEVFTVDQPQHF.

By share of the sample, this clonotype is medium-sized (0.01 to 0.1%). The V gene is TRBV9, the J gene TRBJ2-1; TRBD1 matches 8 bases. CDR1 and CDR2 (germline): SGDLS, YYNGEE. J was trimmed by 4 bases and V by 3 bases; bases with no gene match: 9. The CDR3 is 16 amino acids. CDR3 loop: CASSARDRGTYNEQFF. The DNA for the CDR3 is TGTGCCAGCAGCGCCAGAGACAGGGGAACTTACAATGAGCAGTTCTTC.

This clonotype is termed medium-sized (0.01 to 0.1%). CDR3 DNA: TGTGCCAGCAGATCCGGGTCTACCAGCAATCAGCCCCAGCATTTT. Protein sequence: CASRSGSTSNQPQHF. The chain combines TRBV6-5 with TRBJ1-5, with D uncertain. This CDR3 is built from 15 residues. The germline CDR1 and CDR2 sequences are MNHEY and SVGAGI. Trimming removed 6 bases from V and 1 base from J, with 13 bases in between.

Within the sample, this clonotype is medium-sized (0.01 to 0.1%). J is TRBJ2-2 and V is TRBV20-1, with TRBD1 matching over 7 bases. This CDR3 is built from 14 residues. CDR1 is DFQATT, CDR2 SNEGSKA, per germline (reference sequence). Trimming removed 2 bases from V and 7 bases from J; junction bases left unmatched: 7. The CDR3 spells CSARSGQDHGELFF. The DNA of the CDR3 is TGCAGTGCTAGATCCGGACAGGACCACGGGGAGCTGTTTTTT.

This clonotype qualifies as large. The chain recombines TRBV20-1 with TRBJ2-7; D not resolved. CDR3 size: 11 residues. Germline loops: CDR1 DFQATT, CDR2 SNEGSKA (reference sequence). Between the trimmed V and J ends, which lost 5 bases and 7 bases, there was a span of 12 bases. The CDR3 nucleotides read TGCAGTGCTGGCCGGGTTGGTGAGCAGTACTTC. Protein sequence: CSAGRVGEQYF.

The CDR3 DNA reads as TGCAGTGCTAGGTTTCAGGGGAGCAATCAGCCCCAGCATTTT. Its translation: CSARFQGSNQPQHF. This sequence joins TRBV20-1 and TRBJ1-5, with D possibly TRBD1 on 6 matching bases. Germline CDR1 reads DFQATT; CDR2 reads SNEGSKA (reference sequence). The CDR3 runs to 14 residues. V dropped 3 bases and J dropped 1 base, with 10 bases sitting between them.

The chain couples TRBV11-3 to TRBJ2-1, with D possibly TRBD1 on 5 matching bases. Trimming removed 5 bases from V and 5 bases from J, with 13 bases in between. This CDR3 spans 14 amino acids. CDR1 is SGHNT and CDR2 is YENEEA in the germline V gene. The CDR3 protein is CASSPSWTNNEQFF. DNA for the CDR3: TGTGCCAGCAGCCCCTCTTGGACAAACAATGAGCAGTTCTTC.

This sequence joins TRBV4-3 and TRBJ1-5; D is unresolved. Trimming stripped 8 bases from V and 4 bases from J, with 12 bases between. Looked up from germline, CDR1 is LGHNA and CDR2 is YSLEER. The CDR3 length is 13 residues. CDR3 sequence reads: CASGLTFNQPQHF. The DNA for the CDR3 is TGCGCCAGCGGCCTGACATTTAATCAGCCCCAGCATTTT.

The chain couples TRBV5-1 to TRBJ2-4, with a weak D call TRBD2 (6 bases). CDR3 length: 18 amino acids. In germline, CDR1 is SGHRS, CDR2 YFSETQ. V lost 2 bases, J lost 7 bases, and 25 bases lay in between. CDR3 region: CASSLDSVVAGRFNIQYF. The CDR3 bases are TGCGCCAGCAGCTTAGACTCCGTGGTGGCGGGGAGATTTAACATTCAGTACTTC. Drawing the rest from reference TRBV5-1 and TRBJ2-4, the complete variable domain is KAGVTQTPRYLIKTRGQQVTLSCSPISGHRSVSWYQQTPGQGLQFLFEYFSETQRNKGNFPGRFSGRQFSNSRSEMNVSTLELGDSALYLCASSLDSVVAGRFNIQYFGAGTRLSVL.

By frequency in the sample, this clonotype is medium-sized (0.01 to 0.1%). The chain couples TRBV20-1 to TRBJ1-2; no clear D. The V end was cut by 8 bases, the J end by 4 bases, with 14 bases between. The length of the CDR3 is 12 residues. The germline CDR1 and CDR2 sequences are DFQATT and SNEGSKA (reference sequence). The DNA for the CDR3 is TGCAGTCTCCGGGCTTTGGCCTATGGCTACACCTTC. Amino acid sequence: CSLRALAYGYTF.

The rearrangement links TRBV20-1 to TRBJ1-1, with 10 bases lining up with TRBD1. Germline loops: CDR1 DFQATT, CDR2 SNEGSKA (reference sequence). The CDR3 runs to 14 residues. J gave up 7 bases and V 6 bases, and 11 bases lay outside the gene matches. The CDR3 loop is CSAKPGQGFYEAFF. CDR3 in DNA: TGCAGTGCGAAACCGGGACAGGGGTTTTATGAAGCTTTCTTT.

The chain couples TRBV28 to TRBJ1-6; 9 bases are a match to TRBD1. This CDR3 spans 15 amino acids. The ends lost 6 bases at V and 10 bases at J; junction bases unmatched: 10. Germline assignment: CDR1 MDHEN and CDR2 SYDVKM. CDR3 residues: CASSPGTGTISPLHF. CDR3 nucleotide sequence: TGTGCCAGCAGCCCCGGGACAGGGACGATCTCACCCCTCCACTTT.

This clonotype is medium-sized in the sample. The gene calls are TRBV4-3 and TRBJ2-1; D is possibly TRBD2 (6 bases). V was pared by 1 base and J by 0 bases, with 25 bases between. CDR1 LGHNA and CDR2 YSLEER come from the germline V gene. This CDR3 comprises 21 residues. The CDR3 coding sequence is TGCGCCAGCAGCCAAGTTCGTAAGGGCTGGATGTTAGCGGTCTCCTACAATGAGCAGTTCTTC. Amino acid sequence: CASSQVRKGWMLAVSYNEQFF.

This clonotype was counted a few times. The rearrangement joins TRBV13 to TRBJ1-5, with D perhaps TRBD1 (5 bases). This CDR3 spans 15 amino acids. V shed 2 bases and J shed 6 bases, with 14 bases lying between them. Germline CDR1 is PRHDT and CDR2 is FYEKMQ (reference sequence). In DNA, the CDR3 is TGTGCCAGCAGCTTATTGTTCAGGGAGGGTCAGCCCCAGCATTTT. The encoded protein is CASSLLFREGQPQHF.

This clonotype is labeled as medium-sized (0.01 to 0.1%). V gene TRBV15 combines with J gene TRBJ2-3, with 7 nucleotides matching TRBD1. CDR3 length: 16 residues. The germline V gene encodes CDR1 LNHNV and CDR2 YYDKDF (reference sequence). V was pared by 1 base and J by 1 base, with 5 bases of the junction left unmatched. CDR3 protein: CATSRALTGGTDTQYF. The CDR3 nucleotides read TGTGCCACCAGCAGAGCTTTAACAGGGGGCACAGATACGCAGTATTTT.